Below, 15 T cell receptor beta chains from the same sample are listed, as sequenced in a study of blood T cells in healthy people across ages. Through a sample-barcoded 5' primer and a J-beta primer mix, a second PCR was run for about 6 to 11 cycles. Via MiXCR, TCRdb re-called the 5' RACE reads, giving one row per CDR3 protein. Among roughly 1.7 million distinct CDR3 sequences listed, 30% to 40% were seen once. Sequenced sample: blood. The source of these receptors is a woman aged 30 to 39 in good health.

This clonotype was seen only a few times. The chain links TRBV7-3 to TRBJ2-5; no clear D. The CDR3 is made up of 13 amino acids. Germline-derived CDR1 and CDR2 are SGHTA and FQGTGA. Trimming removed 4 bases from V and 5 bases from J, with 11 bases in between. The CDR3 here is CASSSGPAETQYF. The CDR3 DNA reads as TGTGCCAGCAGCTCTGGTCCCGCGGAGACCCAGTACTTC.

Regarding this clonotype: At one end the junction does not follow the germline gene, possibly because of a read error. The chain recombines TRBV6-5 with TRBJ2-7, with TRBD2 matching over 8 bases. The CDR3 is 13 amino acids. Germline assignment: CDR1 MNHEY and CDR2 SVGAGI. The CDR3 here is CACRNGGGYEQYF. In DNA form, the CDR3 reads TGTGCCTGCAGGAACGGGGGGGGTTACGAGCAGTACTTC.

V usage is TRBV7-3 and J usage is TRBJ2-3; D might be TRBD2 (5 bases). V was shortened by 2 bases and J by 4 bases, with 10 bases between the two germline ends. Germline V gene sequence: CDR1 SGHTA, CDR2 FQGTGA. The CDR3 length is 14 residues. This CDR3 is CASSLYPSPDTQYF. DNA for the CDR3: TGTGCCAGCAGCTTATATCCTAGCCCAGATACGCAGTATTTT.

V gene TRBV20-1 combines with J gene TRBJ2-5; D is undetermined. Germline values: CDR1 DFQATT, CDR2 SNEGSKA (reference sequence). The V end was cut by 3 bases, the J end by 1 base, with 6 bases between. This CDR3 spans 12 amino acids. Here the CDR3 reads CSARASQETQYF. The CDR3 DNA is TGCAGTGCTAGGGCTAGCCAAGAGACCCAGTACTTC.

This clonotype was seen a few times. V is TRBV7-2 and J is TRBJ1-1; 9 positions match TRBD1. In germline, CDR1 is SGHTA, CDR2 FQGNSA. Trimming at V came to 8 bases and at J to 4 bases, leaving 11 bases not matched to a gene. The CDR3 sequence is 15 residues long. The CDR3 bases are TGTGCCAGCCGTTTCGGGACAGGGTATTTCACTGAAGCTTTCTTT. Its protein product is CASRFGTGYFTEAFF.

The CDR3 region is CSARPDPTNEQFF. In DNA form, the CDR3 reads TGCAGTGCTAGGCCGGACCCGACCAATGAGCAGTTCTTC. This sequence joins TRBV20-1 and TRBJ2-1; D gene uncertain. V lost 3 bases to trimming and J lost 6 bases, with 12 bases between them. The germline V gene has CDR1 DFQATT and CDR2 SNEGSKA (reference sequence). The CDR3 has 13 amino acids.

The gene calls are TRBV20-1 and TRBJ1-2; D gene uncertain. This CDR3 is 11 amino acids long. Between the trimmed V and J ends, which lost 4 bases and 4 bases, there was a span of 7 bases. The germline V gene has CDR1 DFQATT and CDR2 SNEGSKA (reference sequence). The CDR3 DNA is TGCAGTGCTATTAGTCTCTATGGCTACACCTTC. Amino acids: CSAISLYGYTF.

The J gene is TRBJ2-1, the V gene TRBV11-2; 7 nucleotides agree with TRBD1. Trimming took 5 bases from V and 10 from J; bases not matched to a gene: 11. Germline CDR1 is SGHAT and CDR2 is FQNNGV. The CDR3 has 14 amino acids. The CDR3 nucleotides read TGTGCCAGCAGCCCCCCGGGACAGCCTATGGAGCAGTTCTTC. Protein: CASSPPGQPMEQFF.

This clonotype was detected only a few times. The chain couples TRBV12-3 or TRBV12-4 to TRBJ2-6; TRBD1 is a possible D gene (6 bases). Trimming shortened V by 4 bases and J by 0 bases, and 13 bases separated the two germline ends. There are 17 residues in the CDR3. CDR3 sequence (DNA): TGTGCCAGCAGTTCCACCCCAGGGGTCTCTGGGGCCAACGTCCTGACTTTC. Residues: CASSSTPGVSGANVLTF.

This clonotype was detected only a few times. CDR3 sequence (DNA): TGTGCCAGCAGACTCGAACTTACCTCCTACGAGCAGTACTTC. Protein product: CASRLELTSYEQYF. V gene TRBV6-5 combines with J gene TRBJ2-7; D remains unclear. V was cut by 6 bases and J by 0 bases, with 12 bases left in between. CDR3 length equals 14 residues. Germline CDR1 and CDR2: MNHEY and SVGAGI.

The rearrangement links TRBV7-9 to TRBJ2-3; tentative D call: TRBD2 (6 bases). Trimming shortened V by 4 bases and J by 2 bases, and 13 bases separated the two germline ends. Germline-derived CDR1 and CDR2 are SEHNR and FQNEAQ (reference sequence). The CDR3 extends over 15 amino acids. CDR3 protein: CASSSLWRDTDTQYF. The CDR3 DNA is TGTGCCAGCAGCTCGCTCTGGAGGGACACAGATACGCAGTATTTT.

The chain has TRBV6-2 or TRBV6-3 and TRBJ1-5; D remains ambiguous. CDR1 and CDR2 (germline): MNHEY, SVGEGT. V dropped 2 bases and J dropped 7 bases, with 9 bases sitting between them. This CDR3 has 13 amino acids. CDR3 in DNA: TGTGCCAGCAGTTACAACCGGGAGCAGCCCCAGCATTTT. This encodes CASSYNREQPQHF.

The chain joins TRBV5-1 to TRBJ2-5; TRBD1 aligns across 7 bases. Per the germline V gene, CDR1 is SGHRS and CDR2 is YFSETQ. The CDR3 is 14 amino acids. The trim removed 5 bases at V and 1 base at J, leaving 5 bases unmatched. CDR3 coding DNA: TGCGCCAGCAGGGAACAGGGGCCCCAAGAGACCCAGTACTTC. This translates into CASREQGPQETQYF. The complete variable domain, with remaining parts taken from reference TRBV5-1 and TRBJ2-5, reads KAGVTQTPRYLIKTRGQQVTLSCSPISGHRSVSWYQQTPGQGLQFLFEYFSETQRNKGNFPGRFSGRQFSNSRSEMNVSTLELGDSALYLCASREQGPQETQYFGPGTRLLVL.

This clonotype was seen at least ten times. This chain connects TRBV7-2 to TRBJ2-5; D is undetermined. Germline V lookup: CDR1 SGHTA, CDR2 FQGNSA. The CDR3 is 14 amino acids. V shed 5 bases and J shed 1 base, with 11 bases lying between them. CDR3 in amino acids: CASSASRVQETQYF. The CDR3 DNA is TGTGCCAGCAGCGCCTCCCGAGTCCAAGAGACCCAGTACTTC.

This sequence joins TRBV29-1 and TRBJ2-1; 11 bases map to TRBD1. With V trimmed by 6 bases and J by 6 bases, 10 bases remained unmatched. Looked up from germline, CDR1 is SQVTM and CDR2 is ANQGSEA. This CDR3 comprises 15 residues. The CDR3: CSVAKGQGGLNEQFF. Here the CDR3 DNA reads TGCAGCGTAGCAAAGGGACAGGGGGGTCTCAATGAGCAGTTCTTC.